The next 19 T cell receptor beta chains were all read from a single sample in a study of neoadjuvant anti-PD-1 for oral cavity cancer. The repertoire was sequenced with immunoSEQ multiplex PCR; TCRdb's copy has only in-frame clones and lacks some. Here the sample spans about 72,000 clones, 65% to 85% being singletons. The sample in question was PBMCs, obtained before nivolumab (anti-PD-1) treatment. Source of these receptors: a person between 35 and 79 years old with oral cavity squamous cell carcinoma.

This chain links TRBV7-9 with TRBJ2-7; the match to TRBD2 covers 7 bases. The germline gives CDR1 SEHNR, CDR2 FQNEAQ (reference sequence). Germline trimming cut 4 bases from V and 3 bases from J; bases unmatched to any gene: 12. This CDR3 contains 16 residues. The CDR3 sequence is CASSSLLGREFYEQYF. DNA of the CDR3: TGTGCCAGCAGCTCGCTTCTAGGGAGGGAATTCTACGAGCAGTACTTC.

J is TRBJ1-2 and V is TRBV28; D gene ambiguous. The CDR3 extends over 14 amino acids. V gave up 6 bases and J gave up 4 bases, with 15 bases separating them. Germline CDR1 MDHEN, CDR2 SYDVKM. The CDR3 coding sequence is TGTGCCAGCAGCCGTATGACGGAATCCTATGGCTACACCTTC. Translation gives CASSRMTESYGYTF.

This chain joins TRBV7-6 and TRBJ1-1; tentatively, D is TRBD1 (6 bases). Per germline, CDR1 SGHVS and CDR2 FNYEAQ. Trimming removed 5 bases from V and 5 bases from J, with 15 bases in between. The CDR3 runs 14 residues. The CDR3 DNA follows: TGTGCCAGCAGCCAGAGCAGGGGAACAACTGAAGCTTTCTTT. Its translation is CASSQSRGTTEAFF.

The chain uses TRBV30 and TRBJ1-4, with D perhaps TRBD1 (6 bases). CDR1 and CDR2 (germline): GTSNPN, SVGIG (reference sequence). V was shortened by 5 bases and J by 8 bases, with 15 bases between the two germline ends. The CDR3 runs 13 residues. CDR3 DNA: TGTGCCTGGGGTCTCGGGACATCGGAAAAACTGTTTTTT. Residues: CAWGLGTSEKLFF.

The chain uses TRBV9 and TRBJ2-3; the D gene is possibly TRBD2 (6 bases). CDR3 size: 16 residues. Germline CDR1 is SGDLS and CDR2 is YYNGEE. The V end was cut by 4 bases, the J end by 0 bases, with 15 bases between. In nucleotides, the CDR3 is TGTGCCAGCAGCTCCTCGTGGAGCGGGAGCACAGATACGCAGTATTTT. Protein: CASSSSWSGSTDTQYF.

The rearrangement links TRBV2 to TRBJ2-7, with TRBD2 matching 7 bases. The CDR3 runs 17 residues. CDR1 is SNHLY, CDR2 FYNNEI, per germline. V shed 3 bases, J shed 0 bases, and the junction held 11 bases outside the gene matches. The CDR3 DNA reads TGTGCCAGCAGTGATATGGGGGGGACTTTCGTCTCCTACGAGCAGTACTTC. Translating gives CASSDMGGTFVSYEQYF.

V usage is TRBV11-3 and J usage is TRBJ2-1; tentatively, D is TRBD2 (6 bases). Germline V gives CDR1 SGHNT, CDR2 YENEEA. The CDR3 length is 15 residues. V was cut by 5 bases and J by 3 bases, with 14 bases left in between. The CDR3 DNA reads TGTGCCAGCAGCAGCCGAGATAGCGGCTACAATGAGCAGTTCTTC. Its translation is CASSSRDSGYNEQFF. The full variable domain, its missing parts supplied by reference TRBV11-3 and TRBJ2-1, is EAGVVQSPRYKIIEKKQPVAFWCNPISGHNTLYWYLQNLGQGPELLIRYENEEAVDDSQLPKDRFSAERLKGVDSTLKIQPAELGDSAVYLCASSSRDSGYNEQFFGPGTRLTVL.

J is TRBJ1-5 and V is TRBV9; D uncertain. V shed 0 bases and J shed 6 bases, with 7 bases lying between them. CDR1 is SGDLS, CDR2 YYNGEE, per germline. The CDR3 is 13 amino acids. The CDR3 DNA is TGTGCCAGCAGCGTAGACGAAGGTCAGCCCCAGCATTTT. This encodes CASSVDEGQPQHF.

The chain couples TRBV28 to TRBJ2-7; 12 bases are a match to TRBD2. J gave up 0 bases and V 2 bases, and 2 bases lay outside the gene matches. The CDR3 covers 16 residues. Germline lookup yields CDR1 MDHEN and CDR2 SYDVKM. The CDR3 bases are TGTGCCAGCAGTTTAGTGGGACTAGCGGGCTCCTACGAGCAGTACTTC. It codes for CASSLVGLAGSYEQYF.

The rearrangement links TRBV7-8 to TRBJ2-7; 11 bases map to TRBD1. The germline V gene encodes CDR1 SGHVS and CDR2 FQNEAQ. The CDR3 runs to 15 residues. V was pared by 5 bases and J by 4 bases, with 7 bases of the junction left unmatched. The DNA for the CDR3 is TGTGCCAGCAGCATCACGGACAGGGGGCGGTACGAGCAGTACTTC. Translating gives CASSITDRGRYEQYF.

V usage is TRBV5-1 and J usage is TRBJ1-2; maybe TRBD1 (5 bases). There are 14 residues in the CDR3. The V gene's germline CDR1 is SGHRS and CDR2 YFSETQ. The ends were cut back, 0 bases at V and 6 bases at J, with 12 bases in the middle. CDR3 nucleotides: TGCGCCAGCAGCTTGGGTGGGACTCAACATGGCTACACCTTC. Translating it yields CASSLGGTQHGYTF.

The chain couples TRBV6-5 to TRBJ1-2; D unresolved. The CDR3 consists of 15 residues. V lost 2 bases to trimming and J lost 0 bases, with 10 bases between them. The germline V gene has CDR1 MNHEY and CDR2 SVGAGI. CDR3 loop: CASSYERKANYGYTF. The CDR3 DNA sequence: TGTGCCAGCAGTTACGAGAGGAAAGCTAACTATGGCTACACCTTC.

The rearrangement uses TRBV29-1 and TRBJ2-7, with D hard to call. Trimming shortened V by 6 bases and J by 5 bases, and 11 bases separated the two germline ends. The CDR3 consists of 11 residues. Germline V gene data show CDR1 as SQVTM and CDR2 as ANQGSEA. The CDR3 loop is CSVSQLDEQYF. As DNA, the CDR3 is TGCAGCGTGTCCCAGCTGGACGAGCAGTACTTC.

The chain has TRBV2 and TRBJ1-6; no definite D call. CDR1 is SNHLY and CDR2 is FYNNEI in the germline V gene. V lost 0 bases, J lost 7 bases, and 10 bases lay in between. The CDR3 runs 15 residues. The CDR3 DNA follows: TGTGCCAGCAGTGAAGCGGGGTTTACCAATTCACCCCTCCACTTT. This gives the protein CASSEAGFTNSPLHF. Based on the CDR3 plus reference TRBV2 and TRBJ1-6, the full variable domain is EPEVTQTPSHQVTQMGQEVILRCVPISNHLYFYWYRQILGQKVEFLVSFYNNEISEKSEIFDDQFSVERPDGSNFTLKIRSTKLEDSAMYFCASSEAGFTNSPLHFGNGTRLTVT.

The chain combines TRBV7-8 with TRBJ1-1; TRBD1 is a possible D gene (5 bases). Germline CDR1 and CDR2: SGHVS and FQNEAQ. This CDR3 is 13 amino acids long. Trimming left V 5 bases short and J 3 bases short, with 10 bases between. CDR3 sequence reads: CASSLQGDTEAFF. Written as DNA, the CDR3 is TGTGCCAGCAGCCTGCAGGGAGACACTGAAGCTTTCTTT.

V and J are TRBV10-3 and TRBJ1-1; D gene unclear. The CDR3 loop spans 12 amino acids. Germline V gene sequence: CDR1 ENHRY, CDR2 SYGVKD. Trimming took off 3 bases at V and 8 bases at J, with 10 bases between the two ends. CDR3 sequence: CAISDEGLEAFF. The CDR3 DNA follows: TGTGCCATCAGTGACGAGGGCTTAGAAGCTTTCTTT.

The J gene is TRBJ2-2, the V gene TRBV5-1; possibly TRBD1 or TRBD2 for D (6 bases each). Germline assignment: CDR1 SGHRS and CDR2 YFSETQ. V was clipped by 4 bases and J by 4 bases, with 14 bases between them. The CDR3 runs 15 residues. The DNA for the CDR3 is TGCGCCAGCAGCATACAGGGAGGACGCACCGGGGAGCTGTTTTTT. This sequence encodes CASSIQGGRTGELFF.

The V gene is TRBV19, the J gene TRBJ1-2, with 10 bases aligning to TRBD1. The V gene's germline CDR1 is LNHDA and CDR2 SQIVND (reference sequence). The ends lost 6 bases at V and 3 bases at J; junction bases unmatched: 10. This CDR3 is built from 16 residues. CDR3 sequence: CASRDRQGARDYGYTF. Here the CDR3 DNA reads TGTGCCAGTAGGGACAGACAGGGGGCGCGGGACTATGGCTACACCTTC. Filled out from reference TRBV19 and TRBJ1-2, the complete variable domain reads DGGITQSPKYLFRKEGQNVTLSCEQNLNHDAMYWYRQDPGQGLRLIYYSQIVNDFQKGDIAEGYSVSREKKESFPLTVTSAQKNPTAFYLCASRDRQGARDYGYTFGSGTRLTVV.

The gene calls are TRBV2 and TRBJ1-2, with D possibly being TRBD1 (6 bases). The V and J ends lost 5 bases and 4 bases respectively, with 8 bases between them. The CDR3 length is 12 residues. From germline, CDR1 is SNHLY and CDR2 FYNNEI. The CDR3 sequence is CASSLDSYGYTF. The CDR3 coding sequence is TGTGCCAGCAGTTTGGACAGCTATGGCTACACCTTC.